The present T cell receptor (beta chain) was sequenced within a study of T cell responses to AZD1222 COVID-19 vaccine. The ends lost 0 bases at V and 6 bases at J; junction bases unmatched: 6. The V gene's germline CDR1 is MNHEY and CDR2 SMNVEV (reference sequence). The CDR3 runs 15 residues. General study findings and limits: Regions 160-218 and 743-854 held dominance among vaccine-associated CD4 TCRs, which spanned spike.

Regarding this clone: Its antigen remains unidentified.

The assay was immunoSEQ multiplex PCR, and TCRdb's table has in-frame clones only and misses some. Here the sample spans 100,000 or so clones, about 87% being singletons. The sequencing here drew on peripheral blood, taken 28 days after the second AZD1222 dose. The J gene is TRBJ2-7, the V gene TRBV27; 9 bases are shared with TRBD2. The sequence came from an adult who received the AZD1222 COVID-19 vaccine. This CDR3 is CASSLSRLAGLEQYF. CDR3 DNA: TGTGCCAGCAGTTTATCGAGGCTAGCGGGGCTCGAGCAGTACTTC.